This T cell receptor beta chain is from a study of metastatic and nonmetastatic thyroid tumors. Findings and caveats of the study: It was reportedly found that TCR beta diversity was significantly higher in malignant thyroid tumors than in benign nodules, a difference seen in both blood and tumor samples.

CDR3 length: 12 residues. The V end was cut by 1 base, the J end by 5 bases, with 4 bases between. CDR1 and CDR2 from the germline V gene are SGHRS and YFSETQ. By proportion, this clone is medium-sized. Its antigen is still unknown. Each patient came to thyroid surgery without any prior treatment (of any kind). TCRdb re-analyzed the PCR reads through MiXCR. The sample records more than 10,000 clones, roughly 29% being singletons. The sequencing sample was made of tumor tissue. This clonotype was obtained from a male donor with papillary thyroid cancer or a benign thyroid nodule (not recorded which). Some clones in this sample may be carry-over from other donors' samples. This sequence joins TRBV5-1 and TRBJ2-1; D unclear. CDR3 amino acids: CASSLTDNEQFF. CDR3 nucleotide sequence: TGCGCCAGCAGCTTGACAGACAATGAGCAGTTCTTC. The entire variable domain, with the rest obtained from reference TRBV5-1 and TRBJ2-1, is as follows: KAGVTQTPRYLIKTRGQQVTLSCSPISGHRSVSWYQQTPGQGLQFLFEYFSETQRNKGNFPGRFSGRQFSNSRSEMNVSTLELGDSALYLCASSLTDNEQFFGPGTRLTVL.